A selection of T cell receptor beta chains follows, all from one sample in a study of early T cells in non-severe SARS-CoV-2 infection. TCRdb analysed the 5' RACE reads with MiXCR anew, one entry per CDR3 protein. The sample shows 53,000 or so distinct CDR3 sequences, less than 15% of them seen only once. The material sequenced was whole blood, taken at baseline. These receptors came from an adult who was a healthcare worker with PCR-confirmed SARS-CoV-2 infection or an uninfected control (not recorded which). The CDR3 runs from the conserved cysteine through the conserved F or W. The D gene is left open where the match is weak. Size is stated for part of the rows, as once, few or many counts, or as a class when the clone is expanded.

clone size,D gene,V gene,J gene,CDR3 length,CDR3 DNA,CDR3 protein
few,TRBD1,TRBV4-2,TRBJ1-1,15,TGTGCCAGCAGCCCGGGCAACAGGGGAGACACTGAAGCTTTCTTT,CASSPGNRGDTEAFF
few,.,TRBV28,TRBJ1-1,16,TGTGCCAGCAGTTTATATCACAGACTACTGAACACTGAAGCTTTCTTT,CASSLYHRLLNTEAFF
few,TRBD1,TRBV11-2,TRBJ2-2,16,TGTGCCAGCAGCTCCTTCGGGACAGCAAACACCGGGGAGCTGTTTTTT,CASSSFGTANTGELFF
.,.,TRBV7-2,TRBJ2-7,16,TGTGCCAGCAGCTTATCTTGGGCACAGCCTTACTACGAGCAGTACTTC,CASSLSWAQPYYEQYF
few,.,TRBV5-6,TRBJ2-1,14,TGTGCCAGCAGCTTCGTGACTACCGTCAATGAGCAGTTCTTC,CASSFVTTVNEQFF
few,TRBD1,TRBV11-2,TRBJ1-3,14,TGTGCCAGCAGCAAAGACAGGGCTGGAAACACCATATATTTT,CASSKDRAGNTIYF
.,.,TRBV15,TRBJ2-5,14,TGTGCCACCAGCAGATCATCAGGGGAAGAGACCCAGTACTTC,CATSRSSGEETQYF
.,.,TRBV10-2,TRBJ2-1,14,TGCGCCAGCAGTGTTCGTAGCGCGGGCAATGAGCAGTTCTTC,CASSVRSAGNEQFF
few,TRBD1,TRBV5-1,TRBJ2-1,16,TGCGCCAGCAGCTCACTCTTCGGACAGGAAAACAATGAGCAGTTCTTC,CASSSLFGQENNEQFF
many,.,TRBV6-6,TRBJ1-1,12,TGTGCCAGCAGTTACAAGGGGCGTGAAGCTTTCTTT,CASSYKGREAFF
few,TRBD1,TRBV27,TRBJ2-1,16,TGTGCCAGCAGTTTCCTAACAGGGGGCGCTGGCAATGAGCAGTTCTTC,CASSFLTGGAGNEQFF
many,TRBD1,TRBV12-5,TRBJ2-5,16,TGTGCTAGTGGTAACTCGGGACAGGGCGGGGGAGAGACCCAGTACTTC,CASGNSGQGGGETQYF
.,.,TRBV7-9,TRBJ2-2,15,TGTGCCAGCAGCTTAGCCGCCCAATTTAACCGGGAGCTGTTTTTT,CASSLAAQFNRELFF
.,.,TRBV7-2,TRBJ2-3,15,TGTGCCAGCAGCCCCCCCAGGGGTGGTGCGGATACGCAGTATTTT,CASSPPRGGADTQYF
many,.,TRBV28,TRBJ2-5,16,TGTGCCAGCAGTTTAAGGGGGTCTGCAGTCCAAGAGACCCAGTACTTC,CASSLRGSAVQETQYF
many,.,TRBV7-9,TRBJ2-7,12,TGTGCCAGCAGCCGACAGCTGGGGGAGCAGTACTTC,CASSRQLGEQYF
few,TRBD1,TRBV20-1,TRBJ1-2,14,TGCAGTGCTTGGGGGGGGACAGGGAACTATGGCTACACCTTC,CSAWGGTGNYGYTF
.,.,TRBV5-4,TRBJ2-1,14,TGTGCCAGCAGCTTGTTGGGGGGCACCCATGAGCAGTTCTTC,CASSLLGGTHEQFF
many,.,TRBV6-1,TRBJ2-2,15,TGTGCCAGCGGAGGGTTCGGAGGAGATACCGGGGAGCTGTTTTTT,CASGGFGGDTGELFF
few,.,TRBV5-1,TRBJ2-3,15,TGCGCCAGCAGCTCAGGGGCGTCGAGAGCAGATACGCAGTATTTT,CASSSGASRADTQYF
many,.,TRBV5-1,TRBJ2-7,15,TGCGCCAGCAGCTTGGGCGAGACGGACTCCTACGAGCAGTACTTC,CASSLGETDSYEQYF
few,TRBD1,TRBV5-1,TRBJ1-2,14,TGCGCCAGCAGCGAGGGACAGAGGAATTATGGCTACACCTTC,CASSEGQRNYGYTF
many,TRBD1,TRBV9,TRBJ2-7,13,TGTGCCAGCAGCGAACGGGACAGCAACGAGCAGTACTTC,CASSERDSNEQYF
many,.,TRBV7-9,TRBJ2-7,11,TGTGCCAGCAGCTTCAGTAACGAGCAGTACTTC,CASSFSNEQYF
few,.,TRBV11-2,TRBJ2-7,12,TGTGCCAGCAGCTTACATGTATACGAGCAGTACTTC,CASSLHVYEQYF
many,TRBD2,TRBV5-1,TRBJ2-7,16,TGCGCCAGCAGCTTGGATCTAGCGGGAGGGCCCCACGAGCAGTACTTC,CASSLDLAGGPHEQYF
few,TRBD1,TRBV9,TRBJ1-4,15,TGTGCCAGCAGCGGCCAGACAGGGATCAATGAAAAACTGTTTTTT,CASSGQTGINEKLFF